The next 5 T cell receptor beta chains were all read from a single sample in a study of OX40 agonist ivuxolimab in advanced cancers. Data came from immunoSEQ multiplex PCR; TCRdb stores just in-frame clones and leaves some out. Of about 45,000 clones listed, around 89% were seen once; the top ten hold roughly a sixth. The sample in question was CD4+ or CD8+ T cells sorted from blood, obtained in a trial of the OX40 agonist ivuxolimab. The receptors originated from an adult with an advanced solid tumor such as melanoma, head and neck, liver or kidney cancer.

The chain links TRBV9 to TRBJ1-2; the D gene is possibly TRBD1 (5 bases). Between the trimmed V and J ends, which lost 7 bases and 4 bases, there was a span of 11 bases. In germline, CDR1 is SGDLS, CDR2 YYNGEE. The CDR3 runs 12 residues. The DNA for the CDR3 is TGTGCCAGCGGGGGGGAGGCCTATGGCTACACCTTC. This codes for CASGGEAYGYTF.

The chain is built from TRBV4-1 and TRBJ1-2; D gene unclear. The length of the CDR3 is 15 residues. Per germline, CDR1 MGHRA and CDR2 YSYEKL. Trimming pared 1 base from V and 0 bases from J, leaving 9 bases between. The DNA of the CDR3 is TGCGCCAGCAGCCAAGGTCCAGGTTCTAACTATGGCTACACCTTC. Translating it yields CASSQGPGSNYGYTF.

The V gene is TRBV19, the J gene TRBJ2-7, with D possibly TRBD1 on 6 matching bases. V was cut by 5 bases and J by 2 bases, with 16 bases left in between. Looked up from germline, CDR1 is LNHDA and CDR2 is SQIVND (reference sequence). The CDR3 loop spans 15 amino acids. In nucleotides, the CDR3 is TGTGCCAGTAGTCCGGAAGGACAGCCTACCTACGAGCAGTACTTC. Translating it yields CASSPEGQPTYEQYF.

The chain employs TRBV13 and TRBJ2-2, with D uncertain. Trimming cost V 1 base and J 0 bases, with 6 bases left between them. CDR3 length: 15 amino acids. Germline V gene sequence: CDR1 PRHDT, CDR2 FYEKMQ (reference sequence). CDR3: CASSLDQTNTGELFF. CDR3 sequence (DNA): TGTGCCAGCAGCTTAGATCAGACGAACACCGGGGAGCTGTTTTTT.

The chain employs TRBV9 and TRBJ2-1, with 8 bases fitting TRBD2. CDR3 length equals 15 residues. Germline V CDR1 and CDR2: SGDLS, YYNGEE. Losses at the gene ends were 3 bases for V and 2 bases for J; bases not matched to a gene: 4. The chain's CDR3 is CASSGSGGPYNEQFF. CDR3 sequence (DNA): TGTGCCAGCAGCGGCAGCGGGGGACCCTACAATGAGCAGTTCTTC.